These 21 T cell receptor beta chains originate from one sample sequenced in a study of blood T cell repertoires in COVID-19. Measured with immunoSEQ multiplex PCR; TCRdb has only the in-frame clones, and not every one. Of approximately 100,000 clones in the sample, 65% to 75% were seen once. Sequencing was performed on peripheral blood. These receptors were collected from a human donor with acute or convalescent COVID-19. The donor label of this sample is uncertain.

The gene calls are TRBV7-2 and TRBJ1-5; the D gene is possibly TRBD1 (5 bases). Trimming left V 1 base short and J 5 bases short, with 12 bases between. CDR1 is SGHTA and CDR2 is FQGNSA in the germline V gene. This CDR3 region has 15 residues. CDR3 in DNA: TGTGCCAGCAGCTTAGGCGGCAGGGTAGATCAGCCCCAGCATTTT. Translated: CASSLGGRVDQPQHF.

The gene calls are TRBV27 and TRBJ2-3; 8 bases are shared with TRBD1. CDR1 and CDR2 from the germline V gene are MNHEY and SMNVEV (reference sequence). Trimming took 3 bases from V and 4 from J; bases not matched to a gene: 9. This CDR3 is 16 amino acids long. The CDR3 sequence is CASSFSWTGSPDTQYF. The CDR3 DNA follows: TGTGCCAGCAGTTTTAGCTGGACAGGGTCCCCAGATACGCAGTATTTT.

Within the sample, this clone is medium-sized. The chain combines TRBV6-1 with TRBJ1-6, with TRBD1 matching over 7 bases. Germline trimming cut 3 bases from V and 2 bases from J; bases unmatched to any gene: 4. The CDR3 runs to 16 residues. Germline V CDR1 and CDR2: MNHNS, SASEGT. The CDR3 DNA reads as TGTGCCAGCAGTGACGGACAGGACCCCTATAATTCACCCCTCCACTTT. It is translated as CASSDGQDPYNSPLHF.

The chain is built from TRBV1 and TRBJ2-5; TRBD1 is the table's D call, not checked against the DNA. TRBV1 is reported as a pseudogene. The CDR3 has 16 amino acids. This CDR3 is CTSSRKRDRAGETQYF. The DNA of the CDR3 is TGCACCAGCAGCCGGAAACGGGACAGGGCGGGAGAGACCCAGTACTTC.

This clone came up many times. The chain carries TRBV7-6 and TRBJ1-1, with D possibly matching TRBD1 (6 bases). V gave up 4 bases and J gave up 1 base, with 7 bases separating them. In germline, CDR1 is SGHVS, CDR2 FNYEAQ. This CDR3 has 13 amino acids. The CDR3 here is CASSWGQNTEAFF. CDR3 DNA: TGTGCCAGCAGCTGGGGACAGAACACTGAAGCTTTCTTT.

This chain uses TRBV3-1 (or the pseudogene TRBV3-2) with TRBJ2-4, with D perhaps TRBD1 (6 bases). The V gene's germline CDR1 is LGHDT and CDR2 YNNKEL (reference sequence). The length of the CDR3 is 16 residues. V lost 5 bases to trimming and J lost 0 bases, with 14 bases between them. The CDR3 loop reads CASSVRTELAKNIQYF. The CDR3 bases are TGTGCCAGCAGCGTCCGGACAGAGCTAGCCAAAAACATTCAGTACTTC.

This clone was detected only a few times. The genes are TRBV24-1 and TRBJ1-6; no reliable D call. The CDR3 is 15 residues long. Trimming removed 7 bases from V and 9 bases from J, with 18 bases in between. Germline V gives CDR1 KGHDR, CDR2 SFDVKD. The CDR3 sequence is CATRAGSYNSSPLHF. CDR3 bases: TGTGCCACCAGAGCGGGATCGTACAATAGTTCACCCCTCCACTTT.

The CDR3 loop is CASSPPAAVNTEAFF. The CDR3 bases are TGTGCCAGCTCACCACCAGCGGCGGTGAACACTGAAGCTTTCTTT. The rearrangement uses TRBV18 and TRBJ1-1; unclear D gene. This CDR3 is 15 amino acids long. Germline CDR1 is KGHSH and CDR2 is LQKENI. The ends were cut back, 0 bases at V and 0 bases at J, with 8 bases in the middle.

This chain links TRBV28 with TRBJ2-1; maybe TRBD2 (6 bases). CDR3 length: 16 residues. Trimming left V 5 bases short and J 0 bases short, with 14 bases between. Germline V gives CDR1 MDHEN, CDR2 SYDVKM. DNA of the CDR3: TGTGCCAGCAGTGTCCGGGACTGGAGCTCCTACAATGAGCAGTTCTTC. Residues: CASSVRDWSSYNEQFF. Based on the CDR3 plus reference TRBV28 and TRBJ2-1, the full variable domain is DVKVTQSSRYLVKRTGEKVFLECVQDMDHENMFWYRQDPGLGLRLIYFSYDVKMKEKGDIPEGYSVSREKKERFSLILESASTNQTSMYLCASSVRDWSSYNEQFFGPGTRLTVL.

The rearrangement joins TRBV28 to TRBJ1-2; TRBD1 might be the D (6 bases). With 3 bases removed from V and 7 bases from J, the gap between germline ends came to 18 bases. Germline V gene data show CDR1 as MDHEN and CDR2 as SYDVKM. CDR3 length: 15 amino acids. The CDR3 here is CASSLSSARGSGYTF. For the CDR3, the DNA is TGTGCCAGCAGTTTGAGTTCTGCCAGGGGTTCTGGCTACACCTTC.

The chain couples TRBV11-2 to TRBJ1-3; TRBD1 matches 9 bases. Unmatched junction bases numbered 6, after V lost 5 bases and J lost 7 bases. The length of the CDR3 is 14 residues. Germline loops: CDR1 SGHAT, CDR2 FQNNGV. CDR3 sequence: CASSPGTGSNTIYF. CDR3 DNA sequence: TGTGCCAGCAGCCCCGGGACAGGGTCCAACACCATATATTTT.

The genes are TRBV19 and TRBJ1-4; D remains ambiguous. The CDR3 covers 15 residues. Per the germline V gene, CDR1 is LNHDA and CDR2 is SQIVND (reference sequence). V was trimmed by 7 bases and J by 0 bases, leaving 12 bases between them. DNA for the CDR3: TGTGCCAGTACCACAGAAATTGCAACTAATGAAAAACTGTTTTTT. The encoded protein is CASTTEIATNEKLFF.

This clone was seen just once. This rearrangement joins TRBV5-1 to TRBJ2-5; TRBD1 agrees at 8 bases. The CDR3 is made up of 15 amino acids. The J segment lost 1 base and the V segment lost 7 bases, leaving 9 bases of the junction unmatched. Germline-derived CDR1 and CDR2 are SGHRS and YFSETQ. The CDR3 here is CASQWTGWRQETQYF. The CDR3 DNA follows: TGCGCCAGCCAATGGACAGGGTGGCGCCAAGAGACCCAGTACTTC.

J is TRBJ2-6 and V is TRBV5-8; no clear D gene. The CDR3 totals 16 residues. Germline values: CDR1 SGHTS, CDR2 YDEGEE. V was trimmed by 0 bases and J by 0 bases, leaving 7 bases between them. The CDR3 nucleotides read TGTGCCAGCAGCTTGGTATGGGCCTCTGGGGCCAACGTCCTGACTTTC. This sequence encodes CASSLVWASGANVLTF.

The sample holds a few counts of this clone. The genes are TRBV7-8 and TRBJ1-5; D is perhaps TRBD1 (5 bases). With 3 bases removed from V and 4 bases from J, the gap between germline ends came to 10 bases. Per germline, CDR1 SGHVS and CDR2 FQNEAQ. This CDR3 region has 14 residues. CDR3 amino acids: CASSLGRRNQPQHF. The CDR3 DNA reads as TGTGCCAGCAGCTTGGGGCGTCGTAATCAGCCCCAGCATTTT.

This chain joins TRBV7-2 and TRBJ1-2; weak D call: TRBD1 (6 bases). This CDR3 spans 14 amino acids. Between the trimmed V and J ends, which lost 2 bases and 2 bases, there was a span of 9 bases. Germline CDR1 is SGHTA and CDR2 is FQGNSA. CDR3 region: CASSLSQGNYGYTF. The CDR3 region has the DNA TGTGCCAGCAGCTTAAGTCAGGGGAACTATGGCTACACCTTC.

This clone was counted a few times. The rearrangement links TRBV9 to TRBJ2-2, with a weak D call TRBD2 (6 bases). This CDR3 is built from 15 residues. Germline CDR1 and CDR2: SGDLS and YYNGEE. V lost 1 base, J lost 0 bases, and 7 bases lay in between. CDR3: CASSVRDSNTGELFF. The CDR3, as DNA: TGTGCCAGCAGCGTACGGGACTCGAACACCGGGGAGCTGTTTTTT.

Of note for this clone: A much larger clone differs by one base, so this may be a read error. The chain recombines TRBV9 with TRBJ1-1; TRBD1 agrees at 8 bases. Germline trimming cut 6 bases from V and 5 bases from J; bases unmatched to any gene: 9. Germline V gene lookup returns CDR1 SGDLS and CDR2 YYNGEE. This CDR3 is built from 14 residues. The DNA for the CDR3 is TGTGCCAGCAACCGGACAGGGAGAAAGACTGAAGCTTTCTTT. Its protein is CASNRTGRKTEAFF.

This clone came up once. CDR3 sequence: CASIPSGRGKAGELFF. In DNA, the CDR3 is TGTGCCAGCATCCCTTCGGGCAGGGGTAAAGCCGGGGAGCTGTTTTTT. This chain links TRBV28 with TRBJ2-2, with TRBD1 as a possible D gene (6 bases). The CDR3 length is 16 residues. The V end lost 7 bases, the J end lost 6 bases, and 21 bases lay between the germline ends. Looked up from germline, CDR1 is MDHEN and CDR2 is SYDVKM.

This clone came up once. The CDR3 DNA reads as TGTGCCAGCAGCCCGACACTTTCCAATTCACCCCTCCACTTT. It codes for CASSPTLSNSPLHF. The genes are TRBV7-9 and TRBJ1-6; D uncertain. Looked up from germline, CDR1 is SEHNR and CDR2 is FQNEAQ (reference sequence). The CDR3 consists of 14 residues. V lost 5 bases and J lost 7, with 12 bases in between.

Comments on this clone: Mismatch with germline at one junction end may stem from a read error. The chain recombines TRBV10-1 with TRBJ2-2, with 7 nucleotides matching TRBD1. This CDR3 has 14 residues. Germline V gene data show CDR1 as WNHNN and CDR2 as SYGVQD (reference sequence). The DNA for the CDR3 is TGCGCCAGCCCACAGGGGCGCGAACACCGGGGAGCTGTTTTT. It translates to CASPQGREHRGAVF.